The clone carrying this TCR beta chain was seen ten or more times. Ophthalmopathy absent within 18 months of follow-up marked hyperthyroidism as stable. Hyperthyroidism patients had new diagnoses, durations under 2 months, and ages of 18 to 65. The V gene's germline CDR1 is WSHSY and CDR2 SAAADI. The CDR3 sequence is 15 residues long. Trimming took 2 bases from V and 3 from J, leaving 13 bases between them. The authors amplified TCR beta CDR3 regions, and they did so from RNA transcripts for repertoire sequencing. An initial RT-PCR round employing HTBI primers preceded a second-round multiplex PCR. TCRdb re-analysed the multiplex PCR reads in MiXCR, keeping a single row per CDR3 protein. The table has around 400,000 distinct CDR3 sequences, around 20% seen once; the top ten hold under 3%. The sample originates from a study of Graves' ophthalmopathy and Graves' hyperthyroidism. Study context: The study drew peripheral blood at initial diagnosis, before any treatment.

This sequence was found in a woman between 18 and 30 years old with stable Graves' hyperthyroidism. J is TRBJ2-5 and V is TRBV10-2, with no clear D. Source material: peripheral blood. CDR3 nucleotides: TGCGCCAGCAGTGAGAACCGACCTGATAAAGAGACCCAGTACTTC. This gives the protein CASSENRPDKETQYF.